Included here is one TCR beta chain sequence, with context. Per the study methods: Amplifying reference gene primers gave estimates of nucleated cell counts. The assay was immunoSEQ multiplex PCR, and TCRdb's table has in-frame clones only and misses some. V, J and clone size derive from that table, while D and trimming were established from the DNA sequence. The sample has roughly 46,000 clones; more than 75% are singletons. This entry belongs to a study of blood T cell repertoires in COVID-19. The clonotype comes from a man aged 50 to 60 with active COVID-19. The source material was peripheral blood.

The CDR3 reads CASSFGTGGPEAFF. CDR3 bases: TGTGCCAGCAGCTTCGGTACAGGGGGCCCTGAAGCTTTCTTT. The rearrangement links TRBV11-2 to TRBJ1-1, with 9 positions matching TRBD1. Per germline, CDR1 SGHAT and CDR2 FQNNGV. The length of the CDR3 is 14 residues. The V and J ends lost 3 bases and 6 bases, in that order; junction bases with no gene match: 5.